A selection of T cell receptor beta chains follows, all from one sample in a study of blood T cells in healthy people across ages. TCRdb reprocessed the 5' RACE reads via MiXCR and lists one record per CDR3 protein. The sample has around 2 million distinct CDR3 sequences, around 40% seen once. Sequencing was done on a sample of blood. All receptors derive from a human donor in good health. CDR3s include the opening cysteine and the closing phenylalanine or tryptophan. Fields, in order: clone size, CDR3 length, V gene, J gene, D gene, CDR3 protein, CDR3 DNA. The D gene is left open where the match is weak. Where a row states a size, it is once, few, many or the class of an expanded clone; other rows omit it.

few,15,TRBV4-1,TRBJ2-5,-,CASSQWRNAQETQYF,TGCGCCAGCAGCCAATGGAGGAACGCTCAAGAGACCCAGTACTTC
-,13,TRBV2,TRBJ1-1,-,CASSGARYTEAFF,TGTGCCAGCAGTGGCGCCAGATACACTGAAGCTTTCTTT
-,17,TRBV20-1,TRBJ1-2,-,CSASTQQGQLTNYGYTF,TGCAGTGCTAGTACTCAACAGGGTCAACTGACGAACTATGGCTACACCTTC
-,16,TRBV10-3,TRBJ2-7,TRBD2,CAISAEGGGAAYGQYF,TGTGCCATCAGTGCTGAAGGCGGGGGGGCGGCCTACGGGCAGTACTTC
-,13,TRBV7-2,TRBJ1-4,-,CASSYPGTEKLFF,TGTGCCAGCAGCTACCCTGGAACCGAAAAACTGTTTTTT
few,14,TRBV7-9,TRBJ1-2,-,CASSLFASTYGYTF,TGTGCCAGCAGCTTATTCGCGTCTACATATGGCTACACCTTC
-,14,TRBV15,TRBJ2-7,-,CATSRVYNSYEQYF,TGTGCCACCAGCAGAGTTTACAACTCCTACGAGCAGTACTTC
few,14,TRBV20-1,TRBJ2-3,-,CSASQGWTTDTQYF,TGCAGTGCTTCTCAGGGTTGGACCACAGATACGCAGTATTTT
-,15,TRBV7-9,TRBJ1-5,TRBD1,CASSLGRGKAQPQHF,TGTGCCAGCAGCTTAGGCAGGGGGAAGGCTCAGCCCCAGCATTTT
-,15,TRBV5-4,TRBJ2-1,-,CASSFSAGVWNEQFF,TGTGCCAGCAGCTTCTCGGCAGGAGTGTGGAATGAGCAGTTCTTC
-,14,TRBV4-3,TRBJ1-2,-,CASSRGENNYGYTF,TGCGCCAGCAGCCGGGGAGAGAATAACTATGGCTACACCTTC
few,14,TRBV13,TRBJ2-7,-,CASSSRYLAYEQYF,TGTGCCAGCAGCTCGCGCTATTTAGCCTACGAGCAGTACTTC
-,15,TRBV12-3/TRBV12-4,TRBJ1-2,-,CASSLGMGANYGYTF,TGTGCCAGCAGTTTAGGAATGGGGGCTAACTATGGCTACACCTTC
many,11,TRBV29-1,TRBJ1-2,TRBD1,CSVDRGRGYTF,TGCAGCGTTGATAGGGGGCGAGGCTACACCTTC
-,14,TRBV29-1,TRBJ2-1,-,CSGAQQSSYNEQFF,TGCAGCGGAGCCCAACAGAGCTCCTACAATGAGCAGTTCTTC
-,16,TRBV12-3/TRBV12-4,TRBJ2-5,-,CASRSTGSGFEETQYF,TGTGCCAGCAGGTCCACAGGTTCAGGGTTCGAGGAGACCCAGTACTTC
many,16,TRBV7-2,TRBJ2-7,TRBD1,CASSLGDRGHSYEQYF,TGTGCCAGCAGCTTAGGGGACAGGGGGCACTCCTACGAGCAGTACTTC
few,15,TRBV7-9,TRBJ2-7,-,CASSLVGSGPYEQYF,TGTGCCAGCAGCTTAGTGGGGTCGGGCCCTTACGAGCAGTACTTC
once,10,TRBV7-2,TRBJ1-1,-,CASEPFEAFF,TGTGCCAGCGAACCCTTTGAAGCTTTCTTT
-,15,TRBV5-1,TRBJ2-3,-,CASGLSLTRTDTQYF,TGCGCCAGCGGTCTATCCCTAACTCGTACAGATACGCAGTATTTT
-,16,TRBV28,TRBJ1-2,TRBD1,CASSLEGVGGMGGYTF,TGTGCCAGCAGTTTAGAAGGAGTAGGGGGCATGGGGGGCTACACCTTC
few,14,TRBV28,TRBJ2-4,-,CASSFLQGENIQYF,TGTGCCAGCAGTTTCCTGCAGGGTGAAAACATTCAGTACTTC
-,16,TRBV5-1,TRBJ2-3,-,CASSLSRGGPTDTQYF,TGCGCCAGCAGCTTGTCCCGCGGAGGGCCCACAGATACGCAGTATTTT
-,16,TRBV7-7,TRBJ1-2,-,CASSRDWDGLNYGYTF,TGTGCTAGCAGCCGTGATTGGGACGGCCTTAACTATGGCTACACCTTC
-,12,TRBV7-2,TRBJ2-7,-,CASSPRTGEQYF,TGTGCCAGCAGCCCCCGGACGGGCGAGCAGTACTTC
-,14,TRBV5-1,TRBJ1-1,-,CATREDAMNTEAFF,TGCGCCACCCGAGAGGACGCTATGAACACTGAAGCTTTCTTT
-,13,TRBV29-1,TRBJ1-2,TRBD1,CSVSGRGGVGYTF,TGCAGCGTCTCCGGTCGAGGGGGCGTTGGCTACACCTTC
few,16,TRBV5-5,TRBJ1-6,TRBD1,CASSLGTGDYGSPLHF,TGTGCCAGCAGCTTAGGCACAGGGGATTATGGTTCACCCCTCCACTTT
-,17,TRBV27,TRBJ2-5,-,CASSRGGDRVVSETQYF,TGTGCCAGCAGCCGGGGGGGGGACAGGGTTGTGTCGGAGACCCAGTACTTC
-,14,TRBV4-3,TRBJ2-7,-,CASSQDVEGHEQYF,TGCGCCAGCAGCCAAGATGTGGAGGGCCACGAGCAGTACTTC
few,14,TRBV9,TRBJ2-3,-,CASSDKGLGDTQYF,TGTGCCAGCAGCGATAAGGGCTTAGGGGATACGCAGTATTTT
few,16,TRBV29-1,TRBJ2-1,TRBD1,CSVEDLGQGAYNEQFF,TGCAGCGTTGAAGACCTAGGACAGGGGGCCTACAATGAGCAGTTCTTC
few,14,TRBV28,TRBJ2-1,TRBD1,CASSPGTVPNEQFF,TGTGCCAGCAGTCCGGGGACAGTCCCTAATGAGCAGTTCTTC
-,15,TRBV6-2/TRBV6-3,TRBJ2-2,-,CASSYKPNLGGELFF,TGTGCCAGCAGTTACAAACCCAACTTGGGCGGGGAGCTGTTTTTT
-,14,TRBV4-1,TRBJ1-5,-,CASSHDQTPMAQHF,TGCGCCAGCAGCCACGATCAGACACCGATGGCCCAGCATTTT
-,12,TRBV7-2,TRBJ2-5,-,CASSFIQGTQYF,TGTGCCAGCAGCTTCATCCAGGGGACCCAGTACTTC
many,15,TRBV7-6,TRBJ2-7,TRBD1,CASSLGQGLPYEQYF,TGTGCCAGCAGCTTAGGACAGGGGCTACCCTACGAGCAGTACTTC
-,14,TRBV4-3,TRBJ2-1,-,CAGSQGTPGDEQFF,TGCGCCGGCAGCCAAGGGACTCCCGGCGACGAGCAGTTCTTC
-,17,TRBV12-3/TRBV12-4,TRBJ2-1,-,CASSWSLASSSYNEQFF,TGTGCCAGCAGTTGGAGCCTAGCGAGTTCCTCCTACAATGAGCAGTTCTTC
-,18,TRBV4-3,TRBJ1-2,-,CASSQEPQTGAANYGYTF,TGCGCCAGCAGCCAAGAACCCCAGACAGGTGCAGCTAACTATGGCTACACCTTC
-,13,TRBV30,TRBJ2-1,-,CAWQQGSYNEQFF,TGTGCCTGGCAACAGGGCTCCTACAATGAGCAGTTCTTC
few,15,TRBV6-6,TRBJ2-3,TRBD1,CASSYGTGVTDTQYF,TGTGCCAGCAGTTACGGGACAGGGGTTACAGATACGCAGTATTTT
-,15,TRBV5-1,TRBJ1-1,-,CASRDLKTYNTEAFF,TGCGCCAGCAGGGACTTGAAGACCTATAACACTGAAGCTTTCTTT
-,15,TRBV4-2,TRBJ1-2,-,CASGGYTATFYGYTF,TGTGCCAGCGGAGGATACACAGCCACCTTCTATGGCTACACCTTC
-,15,TRBV4-2,TRBJ2-1,-,CASSPIGGALNEQFF,TGTGCCAGCAGCCCTATTGGCGGAGCACTAAATGAGCAGTTCTTC
-,16,TRBV4-3,TRBJ1-6,TRBD1,CASSPRGSPYNSPLHF,TGCGCCAGCAGCCCCAGGGGGAGTCCCTATAATTCACCCCTCCACTTT
-,11,TRBV20-1,TRBJ2-1,-,CSASQRQERFF,TGCAGTGCTAGTCAGCGGCAAGAAAGGTTCTTC
-,14,TRBV5-1,TRBJ1-1,TRBD1,CASRTTGGITEAFF,TGCGCCAGCAGAACGACAGGGGGGATCACTGAAGCTTTCTTT
-,11,TRBV28,TRBJ2-4,-,CASSCGEEQYF,TGTGCCAGCAGTTGTGGGGAGGAGCAGTACTTC
-,18,TRBV29-1,TRBJ2-4,TRBD1,CSVEDGTSTGAAYNEQYF,TGTAGCGTTGAAGACGGTACCTCCACAGGGGCGGCATACAATGAGCAGTACTTC
-,15,TRBV3-1,TRBJ2-1,TRBD2,CASSQQLAGYNGQFF,TGTGCCAGCAGCCAGCAACTAGCGGGGTACAATGGGCAGTTCTTC
few,14,TRBV2,TRBJ1-1,-,CASSGQAAGTEAFF,TGTGCCAGCAGTGGTCAGGCAGCAGGGACTGAAGCTTTCTTT